The present TCR beta chain was sequenced within a study of blood T cell repertoires in COVID-19. The assay was immunoSEQ multiplex PCR, and TCRdb's table has in-frame clones only and misses some. The sample lists 80,000 to 85,000 clones; under 85% were seen once. This TCR derives from a human donor in a cohort sampled during active COVID-19. What was sequenced was peripheral blood.

The CDR3, as DNA: TGTGCCAGCACTTCCCACGGGGGTGGCGGCTATGGCTACACCTTC. This codes for CASTSHGGGGYGYTF. The chain couples TRBV28 to TRBJ1-2; possibly TRBD1 for D (5 bases). The CDR3 is 15 residues long. Looked up from germline, CDR1 is MDHEN and CDR2 is SYDVKM. V was trimmed by 7 bases and J by 4 bases, leaving 19 bases between them.